What follows is one T cell receptor beta chain and its context. Its antigen is not identified. The record originates from a study of cytomegalovirus exposure and HLA in healthy donors. Vbeta (60) and Jbeta (13) primers were used in the PCR. The protocol was immunoSEQ multiplex PCR, while the TCRdb copy is restricted to in-frame clones and leaves out a portion. This sample has around 140,000 clones, with around four fifths found just once. V was cut by 0 bases and J by 0 bases, with 12 bases left in between. CDR3 length: 16 residues. Germline lookup yields CDR1 SGHRS and CDR2 YFSETQ. Study-level results: Associated with cytomegalovirus, according to the listing, were 150 to 200 TCR beta chains. A prior analysis recorded that most TCR beta V segments were productive about 87% or about 30% of the time. In vitro, a few CMV-associated chains proved specific for CMV antigens. In a later analysis, an Asian-associated ancestry cluster reportedly showed fewer N-insertions than the roughly 730-donor mean.

The TCR originated in a woman aged 50 to 60 in good health and CMV-seropositive. The material sequenced was PBMCs. V gene TRBV5-1 combines with J gene TRBJ2-5; D possibly corresponds to TRBD2 (5 bases). As DNA, the CDR3 is TGCGCCAGCAGCTTGGAGGGAGCGCAGTACCAAGAGACCCAGTACTTC. Protein product: CASSLEGAQYQETQYF.